Sequencing of this TCR beta chain was carried out in a study of CD8 T cells in ankylosing spondylitis (dated by TCRdb to 2016 to 2017). Background for the entire study: To find TCR variants linked to disease, the study profiled T cell receptor beta repertoires in ankylosing spondylitis patients and healthy donors. The full study cohort was made up of 20 to 25 ankylosing spondylitis patients and some 100 healthy donors. Peripheral blood was sampled, and synovial fluid was also collected from ankylosing spondylitis patients.

Trimming costs V 6 bases and J 9 bases, and their ends lie 21 bases apart. The germline V gene provides CDR1 SGHTA and CDR2 FQGNSA. The CDR3 spans 14 residues, from the cysteine through the phenylalanine. Only the CDR3 part of the read is kept: 42 bases, read in frame from the first base. Sequenced using an Illumina HiSeq 2500. Quantitative 5'-RACE with molecular barcodes was the method used to prepare the TCR beta libraries. Per the source publication's procedure: A new computational method based on a probabilistic model of VDJ rearrangement was used to identify disease-linked TCR variants. The public reads were reprocessed in TCRdb via fastp at Q25 and MiXCR, keeping in-frame beta chains. Duplicate CDR3 protein sequences are folded into a single record with the most common DNA and genes. TCRdb, not the original authors, processed these V and J calls. The table for this sample lists under 850,000 distinct CDR3 sequences; 15% to 20% of them were counted only once. Roughly a fifth of the sample is taken by the ten largest.

As for this clonotype: No antigen is known for it. No base quality values were provided; no much bigger clone lies one nucleotide off.

Overall results and qualifications from the work: The disease-linked clones were reported as significantly enriched in matched synovial fluid samples from ankylosing spondylitis patients. A TCR beta motif of fewer than 10 highly homologous amino acid variants appeared characteristic of blood from ankylosing spondylitis patients. Some of the motif variants had been reported before in the synovial fluid and blood of reactive arthritis patients, a finding that suggests common disease-initiation mechanisms. The disease-linked clones showed a CD8+ phenotype and occurred at relatively low frequencies in peripheral blood.

The V and J segments used are TRBV7-2 and TRBJ2-7, and perhaps TRBD2 as D gene, on 6 matching bases. The sample comprised blood, either unsorted or a sorted T cell fraction (not recorded which). This TCR came from a male donor with ankylosing spondylitis. This receptor has the CDR3 CASSQSPGVQWQYF. The DNA is TGTGCCAGCAGTCAGAGCCCGGGAGTGCAGTGGCAGTACTTC.